Here is one TCR beta chain with its context. Its antigen remains unknown. The data are from a study of cytomegalovirus exposure and HLA in healthy donors. Primers for the PCR totalled 60 Vbeta and 13 Jbeta. Profiled with immunoSEQ multiplex PCR; TCRdb holds only in-frame clones, not every one. This table holds 150,000 or so clones, approximately 70% found once. Samples came from healthy bone marrow donors. V lost 1 base and J lost 2; bases outside the gene matches: 6. Germline CDR1 and CDR2: SGHKS and YYEKEE (reference sequence). This CDR3 region has 15 residues. Findings and limits, study-wide: Cytomegalovirus status was reportedly diagnosed by the classifier with high sensitivity and specificity. For most subjects, TCR beta sequences were reported to predict HLA-A and HLA-B alleles with accuracy. In a later analysis, at a false discovery rate of 0.05, roughly 17,000 TCR beta sequences matched HLA alleles.

The chain carries TRBV5-5 and TRBJ2-7, with 7 bases lining up with TRBD1. What was sequenced was PBMCs. The TCR comes from a man between 35 and 55 years old in good health and CMV-seropositive. The CDR3: CASSLSGTATYEQYF. CDR3 bases: TGTGCCAGCAGCTTGTCCGGGACAGCAACCTACGAGCAGTACTTC.